This passage covers 15 T cell receptor beta chains from one sample sequenced in a study of cytomegalovirus exposure and HLA in healthy donors (TCRdb year 2017). Receptor amplification or capture employed the immunoSEQ multiplex PCR assay. The multiplex PCR relied on a mix of 60 forward primers for TCR Vbeta segments and 13 reverse primers for TCR Jbeta segments. The table comes from immuneACCESS by way of TCRdb, which keeps in-frame sequences with V and J called. Part of the clones is missing from these tables; in studies checked, under half for an unresolved V gene and the rest for unknown reasons. This sample gives roughly 180,000 clones in total; roughly 83% of them show up just once. The ten largest clones add up to 1.2% of the sample. The specimen sequenced was PBMCs. The receptors originated from a boy aged 2 to 10 in good health and CMV-seronegative.

The chain is built from TRBV30 and TRBJ1-2, with 7 bases lining up with TRBD1. CDR3 length equals 13 residues. The germline V gene has CDR1 GTSNPN and CDR2 SVGIG (reference sequence). Germline trimming cut 3 bases from V and 4 bases from J; bases unmatched to any gene: 5. The CDR3 region is CAWSSGTAYGYTF. The CDR3 nucleotides read TGTGCCTGGAGCTCCGGGACAGCCTATGGCTACACCTTC.

About this clone: Germline and junction disagree at one end, which may indicate a read error. The genes are TRBV27 and TRBJ2-2, with D possibly being TRBD2 (6 bases). Germline V CDR1 and CDR2: MNHEY, SMNVEV (reference sequence). CDR3 length equals 15 residues. CDR3 residues: CASRSPSANAGELFF. CDR3 DNA: TGTGCCAGCAGGTCGCCTAGCGCGAACGCCGGGGAGCTGTTTTTT.

This clone showed up just a few times. The chain carries TRBV6-6 and TRBJ2-7; 8 bases are shared with TRBD1. Germline lookup yields CDR1 MNHNY and CDR2 SVGAGI (reference sequence). V lost 3 bases to trimming and J lost 1 base; unmatched junction nucleotides: 2. This CDR3 is 14 amino acids long. CDR3 sequence (DNA): TGTGCCAGCAGTTATAGGGACAGGTCCTACGAGCAGTACTTC. Translating it yields CASSYRDRSYEQYF.

The gene calls are TRBV7-2 and TRBJ2-7; 10 bases match TRBD2. The CDR3 spans 15 residues. Looked up from germline, CDR1 is SGHTA and CDR2 is FQGNSA. J was trimmed by 3 bases and V by 2 bases; bases with no gene match: 4. The CDR3 protein is CASSLRASGSYEQYF. The CDR3 DNA is TGTGCCAGCAGCTTAAGGGCTAGCGGGAGCTACGAGCAGTACTTC.

The V gene is TRBV2, the J gene TRBJ2-3; D remains unclear. The CDR3 sequence is 14 residues long. CDR1 SNHLY and CDR2 FYNNEI come from the germline V gene. Trimming took 6 bases from V and 0 from J, leaving 10 bases between them. The CDR3 spells CASRRYTSTDTQYF. In nucleotides, the CDR3 is TGTGCCAGCAGGAGGTACACCAGCACAGATACGCAGTATTTT. The variable domain in full, with the rest retrieved from reference TRBV2 and TRBJ2-3, is EPEVTQTPSHQVTQMGQEVILRCVPISNHLYFYWYRQILGQKVEFLVSFYNNEISEKSEIFDDQFSVERPDGSNFTLKIRSTKLEDSAMYFCASRRYTSTDTQYFGPGTRLTVL.

This clone came up a few times. The chain links TRBV7-9 to TRBJ1-4, with 7 bases lining up with TRBD1. The CDR3 has 13 amino acids. V lost 8 bases to trimming and J lost 8 bases; unmatched junction nucleotides: 8. Germline V gene lookup returns CDR1 SEHNR and CDR2 FQNEAQ (reference sequence). This CDR3 reads CASQTGYKEKLFF. CDR3 DNA sequence: TGTGCCAGCCAGACAGGGTATAAAGAAAAACTGTTTTTT.

This chain links TRBV18 with TRBJ2-7, with TRBD2 matching over 8 bases. The CDR3 spans 16 residues. The germline CDR1 and CDR2 sequences are KGHSH and LQKENI. The trim removed 2 bases at V and 1 base at J, leaving 7 bases unmatched. Here the CDR3 reads CASSPAIAGRSYEQYF. The CDR3 DNA follows: TGTGCCAGCTCACCAGCAATAGCGGGACGGTCCTACGAGCAGTACTTC.

The rearrangement links TRBV2 to TRBJ1-2; 9 nucleotides agree with TRBD1. CDR3 length equals 13 residues. Germline V gives CDR1 SNHLY, CDR2 FYNNEI. Trimming took 6 bases from V and 4 from J; bases not matched to a gene: 3. The CDR3 spells CASSSDRGYGYTF. The CDR3 DNA is TGTGCCAGCAGCTCGGACAGGGGCTATGGCTACACCTTC.

The chain joins TRBV19 to TRBJ1-5, with a possible D match to TRBD1 (6 bases). The germline V and J ends were trimmed by 3 bases and 1 base, with 25 bases remaining between them. The germline V gene has CDR1 LNHDA and CDR2 SQIVND (reference sequence). The CDR3 has 20 amino acids. The CDR3 DNA is TGTGCCAGTAGTATTCCCCTCAGGGGTCCCGGGGTTATAAGCAATCAGCCCCAGCATTTT. Residues: CASSIPLRGPGVISNQPQHF. Full variable domain (missing parts from reference TRBV19 and TRBJ1-5): DGGITQSPKYLFRKEGQNVTLSCEQNLNHDAMYWYRQDPGQGLRLIYYSQIVNDFQKGDIAEGYSVSREKKESFPLTVTSAQKNPTAFYLCASSIPLRGPGVISNQPQHFGDGTRLSIL.

The chain combines TRBV5-1 with TRBJ2-7, with TRBD2 matching 8 bases. CDR3 length: 17 amino acids. CDR1 and CDR2 (germline): SGHRS, YFSETQ. V shed 0 bases, J shed 3 bases, and the junction held 11 bases outside the gene matches. CDR3 loop: CASSLAPSTSVNYEQYF. The CDR3 coding sequence is TGCGCCAGCAGCTTGGCCCCCTCGACTAGCGTAAACTACGAGCAGTACTTC.

The chain is built from TRBV28 and TRBJ1-4, with 10 bases fitting TRBD1. Germline CDR1 is MDHEN and CDR2 is SYDVKM. The CDR3 is made up of 11 amino acids. In DNA, the CDR3 is TGTGCAAAGACAGGGGGCGAAAAACTGTTTTTT. Protein: CAKTGGEKLFF.

This clone was detected only a few times. The V gene is TRBV14, the J gene TRBJ1-3, with 7 bases fitting TRBD1. CDR3 length: 19 amino acids. Unmatched junction bases numbered 15, after V lost 4 bases and J lost 0 bases. Germline V gives CDR1 SGHDN, CDR2 FVKESK. The CDR3 bases are TGTGCCAGCAGCCTCCGGACAGGATCCACTTTGAGCTCTGGAAACACCATATATTTT. As protein: CASSLRTGSTLSSGNTIYF.

The chain is built from TRBV27 and TRBJ2-1; 10 bases map to TRBD2. The CDR3 has 16 amino acids. Trimming removed 5 bases from V and 1 base from J; junction bases left unmatched: 5. Germline V gene sequence: CDR1 MNHEY, CDR2 SMNVEV (reference sequence). The CDR3 is CASSPLTSGSYNEQFF. The CDR3 nucleotides are TGTGCCAGCAGTCCTCTGACTAGCGGGTCCTACAATGAGCAGTTCTTC.

The chain links TRBV19 to TRBJ2-1; 11 nucleotides line up with TRBD2. Germline V lookup: CDR1 LNHDA, CDR2 SQIVND (reference sequence). The CDR3 sequence is 16 residues long. The ends lost 4 bases at V and 4 bases at J; junction bases unmatched: 6. CDR3 DNA: TGTGCCAGTAGTACGCCGGGACTAGCGGAATACAATGAGCAGTTCTTC. This codes for CASSTPGLAEYNEQFF. Using reference TRBV19 and TRBJ2-1 for the parts outside the CDR3, the full variable domain is DGGITQSPKYLFRKEGQNVTLSCEQNLNHDAMYWYRQDPGQGLRLIYYSQIVNDFQKGDIAEGYSVSREKKESFPLTVTSAQKNPTAFYLCASSTPGLAEYNEQFFGPGTRLTVL.

V usage is TRBV5-1 and J usage is TRBJ1-4, with 7 bases lining up with TRBD1. The V gene end was trimmed by 1 base and the J gene end by 0 bases; junction bases not matched to a gene: 3. There are 16 residues in the CDR3. The germline V gene encodes CDR1 SGHRS and CDR2 YFSETQ. CDR3 residues: CASSLTGVATNEKLFF. In DNA form, the CDR3 reads TGCGCCAGCAGCTTGACAGGGGTTGCAACTAATGAAAAACTGTTTTTT.